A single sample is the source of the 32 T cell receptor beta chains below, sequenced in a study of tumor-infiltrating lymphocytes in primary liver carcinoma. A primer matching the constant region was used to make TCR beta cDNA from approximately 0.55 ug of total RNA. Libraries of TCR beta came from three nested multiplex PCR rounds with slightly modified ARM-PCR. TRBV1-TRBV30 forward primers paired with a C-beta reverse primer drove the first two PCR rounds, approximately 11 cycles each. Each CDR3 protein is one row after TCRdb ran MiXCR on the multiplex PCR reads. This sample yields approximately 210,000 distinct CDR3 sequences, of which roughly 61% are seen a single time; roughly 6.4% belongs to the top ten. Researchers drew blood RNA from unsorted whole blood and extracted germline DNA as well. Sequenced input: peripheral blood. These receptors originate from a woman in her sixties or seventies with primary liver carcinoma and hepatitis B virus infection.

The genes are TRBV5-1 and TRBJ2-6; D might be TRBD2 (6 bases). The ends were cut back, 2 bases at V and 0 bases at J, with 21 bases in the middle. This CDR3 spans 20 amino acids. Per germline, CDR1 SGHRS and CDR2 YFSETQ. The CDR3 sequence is CASSFRPRGGPSSGANVLTF. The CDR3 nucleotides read TGCGCCAGCAGCTTTAGGCCCCGTGGAGGGCCTTCCTCTGGGGCCAACGTCCTGACTTTC.

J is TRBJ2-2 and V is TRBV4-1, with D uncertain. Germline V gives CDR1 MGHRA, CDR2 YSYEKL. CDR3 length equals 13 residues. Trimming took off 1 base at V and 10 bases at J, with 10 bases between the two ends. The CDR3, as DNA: TGCGCCAGCAGCCAAGGTCGAGATCTGGAGCTGTTTTTT. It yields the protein CASSQGRDLELFF.

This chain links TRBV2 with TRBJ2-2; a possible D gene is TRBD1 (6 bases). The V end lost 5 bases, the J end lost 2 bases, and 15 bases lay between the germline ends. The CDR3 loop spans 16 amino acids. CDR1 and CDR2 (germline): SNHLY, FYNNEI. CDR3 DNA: TGTGCCAGCAGTCCTCAGGGGACCCGAAACACCGGGGAGCTGTTTTTT. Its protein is CASSPQGTRNTGELFF. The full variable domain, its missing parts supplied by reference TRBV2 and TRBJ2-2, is EPEVTQTPSHQVTQMGQEVILRCVPISNHLYFYWYRQILGQKVEFLVSFYNNEISEKSEIFDDQFSVERPDGSNFTLKIRSTKLEDSAMYFCASSPQGTRNTGELFFGEGSRLTVL.

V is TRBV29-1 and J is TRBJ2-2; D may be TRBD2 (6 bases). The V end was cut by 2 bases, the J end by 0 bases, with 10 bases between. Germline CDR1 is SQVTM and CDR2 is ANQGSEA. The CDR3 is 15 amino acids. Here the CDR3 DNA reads TGCAGCGTTGAATCAGCGGGCGCGAACACCGGGGAGCTGTTTTTT. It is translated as CSVESAGANTGELFF.

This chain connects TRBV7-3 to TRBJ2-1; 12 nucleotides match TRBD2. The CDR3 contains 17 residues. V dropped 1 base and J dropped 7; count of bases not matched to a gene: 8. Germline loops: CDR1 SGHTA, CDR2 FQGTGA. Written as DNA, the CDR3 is TGTGCCAGCAGCTTAATGGGGCTAGCGGGAGGGCGGAATGAGCAGTTCTTC. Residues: CASSLMGLAGGRNEQFF.

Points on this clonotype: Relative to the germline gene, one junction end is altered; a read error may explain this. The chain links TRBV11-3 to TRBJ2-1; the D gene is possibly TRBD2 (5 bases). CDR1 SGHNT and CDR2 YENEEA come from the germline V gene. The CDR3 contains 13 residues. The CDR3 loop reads CVSSPKGIGERFF. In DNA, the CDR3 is TGTGTCAGCAGCCCGAAAGGAATCGGGGAGCGGTTCTTC. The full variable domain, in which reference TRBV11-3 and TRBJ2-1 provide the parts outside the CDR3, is EAGVVQSPRYKIIEKKQPVAFWCNPISGHNTLYWYLQNLGQGPELLIRYENEEAVDDSQLPKDRFSAERLKGVDSTLKIQPAELGDSAVYLCVSSPKGIGERFFGPGTRLTVL.

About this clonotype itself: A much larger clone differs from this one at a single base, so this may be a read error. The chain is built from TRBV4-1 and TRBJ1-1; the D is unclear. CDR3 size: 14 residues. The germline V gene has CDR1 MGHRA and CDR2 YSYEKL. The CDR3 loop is CASSQGRMNTEAIF. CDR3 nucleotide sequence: TGCGCCAGCAGCCAAGGCAGGATGAACACTGAAGCTATCTTT.

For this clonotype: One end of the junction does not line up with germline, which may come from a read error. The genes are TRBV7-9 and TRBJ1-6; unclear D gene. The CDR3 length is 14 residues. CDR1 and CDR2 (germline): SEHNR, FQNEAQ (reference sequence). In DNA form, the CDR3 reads TGTGCCAACAGCTTAGGACTTGCTGGTTCACCCCTCCACTTT. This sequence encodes CANSLGLAGSPLHF.

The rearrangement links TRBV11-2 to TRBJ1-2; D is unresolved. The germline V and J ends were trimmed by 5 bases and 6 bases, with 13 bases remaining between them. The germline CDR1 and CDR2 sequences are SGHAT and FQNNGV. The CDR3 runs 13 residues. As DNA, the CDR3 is TGTGCCAGCAGCCCGCCTTGGAGGCATGGCTACACCTTC. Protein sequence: CASSPPWRHGYTF.

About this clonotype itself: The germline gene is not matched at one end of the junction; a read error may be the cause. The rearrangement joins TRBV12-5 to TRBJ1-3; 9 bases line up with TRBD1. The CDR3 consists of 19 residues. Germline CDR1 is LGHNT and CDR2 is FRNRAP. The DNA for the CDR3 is TGTGCTAGTGGTTTGCCGCCGGGACAGGGACAGCTCTCTGGAAACACCTTATATTTT. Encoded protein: CASGLPPGQGQLSGNTLYF.

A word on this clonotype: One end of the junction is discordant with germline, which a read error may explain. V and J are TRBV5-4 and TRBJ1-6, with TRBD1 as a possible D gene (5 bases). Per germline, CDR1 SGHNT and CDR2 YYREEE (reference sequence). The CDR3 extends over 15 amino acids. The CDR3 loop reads CASSLSSRDSSPHHF. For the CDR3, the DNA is TGTGCCAGCAGCCTATCCTCCCGTGACAGCTCACCCCACCACTTT. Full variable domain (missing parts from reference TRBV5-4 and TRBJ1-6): ETGVTQSPTHLIKTRGQQVTLRCSSQSGHNTVSWYQQALGQGPQFIFQYYREEENGRGNFPPRFSGLQFPNYSSELNVNALELDDSALYLCASSLSSRDSSPHHFGNGTRLTVT.

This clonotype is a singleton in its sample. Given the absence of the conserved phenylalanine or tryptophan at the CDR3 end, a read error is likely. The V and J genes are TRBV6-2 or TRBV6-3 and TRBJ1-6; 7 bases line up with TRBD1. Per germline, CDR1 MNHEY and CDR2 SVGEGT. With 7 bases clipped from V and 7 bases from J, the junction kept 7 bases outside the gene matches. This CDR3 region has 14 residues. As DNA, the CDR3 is TGTGCCAGCACAAGAACAGGGGCGAATTCACCCCTCCACTTA. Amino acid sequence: CASTRTGANSPLHL.

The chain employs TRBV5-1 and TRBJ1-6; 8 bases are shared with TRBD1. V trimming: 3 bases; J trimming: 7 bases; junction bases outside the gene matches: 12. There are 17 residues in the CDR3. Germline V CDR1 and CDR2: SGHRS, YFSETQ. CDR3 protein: CASSSGQVLTPNSPLHF. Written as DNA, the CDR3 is TGCGCCAGCAGCTCGGGACAGGTCCTAACCCCGAATTCACCCCTCCACTTT.

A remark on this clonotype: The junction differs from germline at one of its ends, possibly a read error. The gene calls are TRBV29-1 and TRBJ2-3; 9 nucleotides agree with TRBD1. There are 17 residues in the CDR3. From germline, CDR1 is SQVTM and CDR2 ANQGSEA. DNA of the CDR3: TGCGGTGCTGACGGGCCGGGACAGGGAACAAGCACAGATACGCAGTATTTC. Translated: CGADGPGQGTSTDTQYF.

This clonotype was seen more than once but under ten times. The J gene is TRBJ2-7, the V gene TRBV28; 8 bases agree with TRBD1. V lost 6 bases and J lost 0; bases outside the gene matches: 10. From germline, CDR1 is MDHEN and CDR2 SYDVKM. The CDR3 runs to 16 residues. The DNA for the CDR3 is TGTGCCAGCAGACCTAGGGAACAGGGGGTCTCCTACGAGCAGTACTTC. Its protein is CASRPREQGVSYEQYF.

The CDR3 coding sequence is TGTGCCAGCAATTTGGCAGGGGGCACTGAAGCTTTCTTT. Translating it yields CASNLAGGTEAFF. This chain connects TRBV12-3 or TRBV12-4 to TRBJ1-1, with TRBD1 matching 7 bases. The CDR3 extends over 13 amino acids. V trimming: 7 bases; J trimming: 4 bases; junction bases outside the gene matches: 6.

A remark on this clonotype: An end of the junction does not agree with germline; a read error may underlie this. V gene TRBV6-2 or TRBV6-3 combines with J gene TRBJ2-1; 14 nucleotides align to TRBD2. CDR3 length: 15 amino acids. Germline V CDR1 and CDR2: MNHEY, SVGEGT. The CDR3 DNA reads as TGTGCCAACACCGCCCGGACTAGCGGGAGGAATGAGGAGTTCTTC. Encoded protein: CANTARTSGRNEEFF.

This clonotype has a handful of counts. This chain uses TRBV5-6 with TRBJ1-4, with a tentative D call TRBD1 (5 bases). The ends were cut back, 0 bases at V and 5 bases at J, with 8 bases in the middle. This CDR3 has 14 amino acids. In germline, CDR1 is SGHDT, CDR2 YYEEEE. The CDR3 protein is CASSLVGVNEKLFF. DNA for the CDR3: TGTGCCAGCAGCTTGGTAGGGGTAAATGAAAAACTGTTTTTT.

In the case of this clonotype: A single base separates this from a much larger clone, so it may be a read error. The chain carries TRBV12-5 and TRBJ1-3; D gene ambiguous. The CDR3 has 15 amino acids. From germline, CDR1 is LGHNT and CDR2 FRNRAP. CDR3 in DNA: TGTGCTAGTGCTACCGACCGCGACTCTGGAATCACCATATATTTT. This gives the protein CASATDRDSGITIYF.

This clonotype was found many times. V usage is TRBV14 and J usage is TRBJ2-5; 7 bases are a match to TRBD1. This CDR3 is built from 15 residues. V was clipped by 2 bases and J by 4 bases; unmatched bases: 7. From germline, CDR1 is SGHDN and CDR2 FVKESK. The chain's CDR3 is CASSQRGRSGETQYF. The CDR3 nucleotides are TGTGCCAGCAGCCAAAGGGGGCGCTCGGGAGAGACCCAGTACTTC.

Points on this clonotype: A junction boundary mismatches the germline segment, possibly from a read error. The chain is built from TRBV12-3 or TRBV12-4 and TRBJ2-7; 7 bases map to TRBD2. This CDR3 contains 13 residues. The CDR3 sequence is CASSFPGDYEHYF. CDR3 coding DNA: TGTGCCAGCAGTTTCCCGGGGGACTACGAGCATTACTTC.

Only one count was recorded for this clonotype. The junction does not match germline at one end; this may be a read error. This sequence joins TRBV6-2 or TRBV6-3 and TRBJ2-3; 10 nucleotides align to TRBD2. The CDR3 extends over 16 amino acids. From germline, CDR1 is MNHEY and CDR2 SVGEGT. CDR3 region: CVSRSIGSGRSDTQYF. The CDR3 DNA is TGTGTCAGCAGATCCATCGGTAGCGGGAGGTCAGATACGCAGTATTTT.

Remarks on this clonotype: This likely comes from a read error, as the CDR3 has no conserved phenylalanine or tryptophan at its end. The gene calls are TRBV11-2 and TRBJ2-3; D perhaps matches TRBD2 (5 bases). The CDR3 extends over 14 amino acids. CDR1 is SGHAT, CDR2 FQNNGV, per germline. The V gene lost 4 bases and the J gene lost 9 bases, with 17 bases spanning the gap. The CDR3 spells CASSSGLSVDTQYL. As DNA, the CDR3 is TGTGCCAGCAGCTCCGGGCTTAGCGTAGACACGCAGTATCTT.

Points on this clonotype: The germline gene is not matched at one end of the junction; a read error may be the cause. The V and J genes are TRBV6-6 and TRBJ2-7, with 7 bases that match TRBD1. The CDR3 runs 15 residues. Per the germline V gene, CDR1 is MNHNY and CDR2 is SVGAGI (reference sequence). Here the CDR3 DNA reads TGTGCCAGCAGTTGCTCGGGGACAGCGTTCCACGAGCAGCACTTC. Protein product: CASSCSGTAFHEQHF.

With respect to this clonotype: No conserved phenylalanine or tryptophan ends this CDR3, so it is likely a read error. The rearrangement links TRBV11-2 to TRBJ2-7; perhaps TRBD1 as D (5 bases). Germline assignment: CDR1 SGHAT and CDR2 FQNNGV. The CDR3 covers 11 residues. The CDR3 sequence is CVSTKGVEQYL. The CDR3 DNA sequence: TGTGTCAGCACAAAAGGGGTTGAGCAGTACTTA.

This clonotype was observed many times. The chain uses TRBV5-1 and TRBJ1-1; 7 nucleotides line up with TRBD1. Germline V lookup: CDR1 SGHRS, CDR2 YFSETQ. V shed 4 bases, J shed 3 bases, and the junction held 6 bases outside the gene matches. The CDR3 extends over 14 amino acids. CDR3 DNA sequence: TGCGCCAGCAGCCCTGGGACAGCGTACACTGAAGCTTTCTTT. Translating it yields CASSPGTAYTEAFF.

CDR3 amino acids: CAISLGQGVSPLHF. The CDR3 nucleotides are TGTGCTATCAGCCTAGGACAGGGAGTTTCACCCCTCCACTTT. V gene TRBV6-6 combines with J gene TRBJ1-6; the match to TRBD1 covers 8 bases. Germline CDR1 is MNHNY and CDR2 is SVGAGI (reference sequence). This CDR3 spans 14 amino acids.

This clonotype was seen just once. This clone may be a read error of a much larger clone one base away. The chain's CDR3 is CGSSETSNQPQHF. The CDR3 bases are TGTGGCAGCAGTGAAACTAGTAATCAGCCCCAGCATTTT. This chain connects TRBV6-1 to TRBJ1-5, with no clear D. This CDR3 has 13 amino acids. Germline CDR1 reads MNHNS; CDR2 reads SASEGT.

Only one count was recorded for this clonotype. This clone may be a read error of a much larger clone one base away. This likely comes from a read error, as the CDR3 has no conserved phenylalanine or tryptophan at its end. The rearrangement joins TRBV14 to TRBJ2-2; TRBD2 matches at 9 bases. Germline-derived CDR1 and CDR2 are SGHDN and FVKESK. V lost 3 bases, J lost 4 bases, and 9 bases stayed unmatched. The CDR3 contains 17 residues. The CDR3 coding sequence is TGTGCCAGCAGCCAGGATCGCGGGACTAGCCTCACCGGGGAGCTGTTTTCT. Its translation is CASSQDRGTSLTGELFS.

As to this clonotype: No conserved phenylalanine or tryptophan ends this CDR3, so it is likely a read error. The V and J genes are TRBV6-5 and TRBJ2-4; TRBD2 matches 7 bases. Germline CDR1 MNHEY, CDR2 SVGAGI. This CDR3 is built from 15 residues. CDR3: CASTPTRLAKNIQYL. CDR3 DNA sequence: TGTGCCAGCACCCCCACCCGACTAGCCAAGAACATTCAGTACTTA.

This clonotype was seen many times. The CDR3 region has the DNA TGCAGCGTTAAGGGGGTGCAGGGATTGAACACTGAAGCTTTCTTT. This gives the protein CSVKGVQGLNTEAFF. J is TRBJ1-1 and V is TRBV29-1; D may be TRBD1 (6 bases). Germline V lookup: CDR1 SQVTM, CDR2 ANQGSEA. The CDR3 covers 15 residues. The V gene lost 5 bases and the J gene lost 0 bases, with 16 bases spanning the gap.

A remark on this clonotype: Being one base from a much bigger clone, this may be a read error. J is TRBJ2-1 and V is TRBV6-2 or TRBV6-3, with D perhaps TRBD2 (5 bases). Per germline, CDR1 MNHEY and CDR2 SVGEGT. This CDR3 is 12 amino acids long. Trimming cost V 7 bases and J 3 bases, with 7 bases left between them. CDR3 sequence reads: CASITSYNEQFF. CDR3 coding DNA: TGTGCCAGCATCACTAGCTACAATGAGCAGTTCTTC.